One and the same sample provided the 17 T cell receptor beta chains below, sequenced in a study of shared clonotypes between healthy human individuals. Some clones are missing from TCRdb's copy, which holds only in-frame ones; the method was immunoSEQ multiplex PCR. The profile shows nearly 1 million clones, 70% to 85% of them singletons. Sequencing input: memory CD4+ T cells sorted from blood. The subset here: CD45RA-negative fraction. The receptors derive from a young man in good health.

The V and J genes are TRBV5-8 and TRBJ2-7, with 8 bases identical to TRBD1. CDR3 length: 16 amino acids. Per germline, CDR1 SGHTS and CDR2 YDEGEE. The V segment lost 4 bases and the J segment 0 bases; nucleotides outside the gene matches: 9. CDR3 bases: TGTGCCAGCAGCGCCCGACTCAGGGGGCCCTCCTACGAGCAGTACTTC. Protein product: CASSARLRGPSYEQYF.

The chain carries TRBV11-3 and TRBJ1-1; D gene uncertain. Germline assignment: CDR1 SGHNT and CDR2 YENEEA. Trimming left V 6 bases short and J 5 bases short, with 10 bases between. The CDR3 extends over 12 amino acids. Here the CDR3 DNA reads TGTGCCAGCAGTTCAGACGGAACTGAAGCTTTCTTT. Amino acid sequence: CASSSDGTEAFF.

This rearrangement joins TRBV7-9 to TRBJ2-7, with 8 bases identical to TRBD1. Germline V gene data show CDR1 as SEHNR and CDR2 as FQNEAQ (reference sequence). The CDR3 has 16 residues. V shed 5 bases, J shed 2 bases, and the junction held 11 bases outside the gene matches. The CDR3 is CASSPTRTGSTYEQYF. DNA for the CDR3: TGTGCCAGCAGCCCTACACGGACAGGGTCCACCTACGAGCAGTACTTC.

V and J are TRBV5-6 and TRBJ2-7; 14 nucleotides agree with TRBD2. The ends lost 4 bases at V and 2 bases at J; junction bases unmatched: 5. Germline-derived CDR1 and CDR2 are SGHDT and YYEEEE. This CDR3 has 16 amino acids. The CDR3: CASSPGLAGVTYEQYF. The CDR3 nucleotides read TGTGCCAGCAGCCCGGGACTAGCGGGAGTAACCTACGAGCAGTACTTC.

The chain couples TRBV7-3 to TRBJ1-2; possibly TRBD1 for D (6 bases). The CDR3 has 13 residues. From germline, CDR1 is SGHTA and CDR2 FQGTGA. V lost 6 bases to trimming and J lost 10 bases, with 18 bases between them. The CDR3 is CASSLTGAQIYTF. The CDR3 region has the DNA TGTGCCAGCAGTCTGACAGGCGCGCAGATCTACACCTTC.

To note about this clone: The sample carries other DNA sequences with the same CDR3. V usage is TRBV28 and J usage is TRBJ1-2; weak D call: TRBD1 (6 bases). The CDR3 length is 13 residues. The V end was cut by 6 bases, the J end by 4 bases, with 12 bases between. Looked up from germline, CDR1 is MDHEN and CDR2 is SYDVKM. In nucleotides, the CDR3 is TGTGCCAGCAGGCCCATGACAGGCTATGGCTACACCTTC. Its translation is CASRPMTGYGYTF.

For the CDR3, the DNA is TGTGCCAGCAGCCCACGACAGGGCACAGATACGCAGTATTTT. Translating gives CASSPRQGTDTQYF. The chain is built from TRBV11-2 and TRBJ2-3; TRBD1 is a possible D gene (6 bases). CDR1 is SGHAT, CDR2 FQNNGV, per germline. Between the trimmed V and J ends, which lost 5 bases and 1 base, there was a span of 10 bases. This CDR3 region has 14 residues.

The chain carries TRBV5-4 and TRBJ2-2; 11 bases are shared with TRBD2. V was clipped by 0 bases and J by 5 bases; unmatched bases: 6. The CDR3 runs 17 residues. Germline V gene data show CDR1 as SGHNT and CDR2 as YYREEE (reference sequence). DNA for the CDR3: TGTGCCAGCAGCTTGGGAGTGGTAGCGGGGGGGACCGGGGAGCTGTTTTTT. Its translation: CASSLGVVAGGTGELFF.

The chain carries TRBV2 and TRBJ1-6, with 7 bases that match TRBD1. Germline CDR1 and CDR2: SNHLY and FYNNEI. Losses at the gene ends were 6 bases for V and 7 bases for J; bases not matched to a gene: 6. The CDR3 spans 14 residues. CDR3 sequence reads: CASSVQTGNSPLHF. The CDR3 DNA sequence: TGTGCCAGCAGCGTCCAGACAGGGAATTCACCCCTCCACTTT.

The chain is built from TRBV10-3 and TRBJ1-5; D unclear. V lost 3 bases, J lost 3 bases, and 3 bases lay in between. Germline CDR1 is ENHRY and CDR2 is SYGVKD. This CDR3 spans 12 amino acids. The DNA for the CDR3 is TGTGCCATCAGTGACCACAATCAGCCCCAGCATTTT. It yields the protein CAISDHNQPQHF.

This chain uses TRBV27 with TRBJ2-3; 12 nucleotides match TRBD2. Germline V gives CDR1 MNHEY, CDR2 SMNVEV (reference sequence). CDR3 size: 18 residues. V gave up 5 bases and J gave up 0 bases; unmatched junction bases: 9. As DNA, the CDR3 is TGTGCCAGCAGTCGTCCGGGACTAGCGGGCCCTAGCACAGATACGCAGTATTTT. Its translation: CASSRPGLAGPSTDTQYF.

The chain uses TRBV9 and TRBJ2-7; 13 nucleotides line up with TRBD2. With V trimmed by 4 bases and J by 7 bases, 8 bases remained unmatched. Germline CDR1 is SGDLS and CDR2 is YYNGEE. The CDR3 length is 15 residues. The CDR3 loop is CASSRGLAGDGEQYF. The CDR3 DNA is TGTGCCAGCAGCCGCGGACTAGCGGGAGATGGAGAGCAGTACTTC.

This chain links TRBV25-1 with TRBJ2-7; 13 bases map to TRBD2. Trimming took 6 bases from V and 1 from J; bases not matched to a gene: 6. The length of the CDR3 is 16 residues. Germline V gene data show CDR1 as MGHDK and CDR2 as SYGVNS. This CDR3 reads CASRAGGLAGSYEQYF. The CDR3 DNA follows: TGTGCCAGCAGAGCCGGGGGACTAGCGGGGTCCTACGAGCAGTACTTC.

This sequence joins TRBV30 and TRBJ2-7; D perhaps matches TRBD2 (5 bases). The CDR3 runs to 12 residues. V gave up 4 bases and J gave up 2 bases, with 9 bases separating them. From germline, CDR1 is GTSNPN and CDR2 SVGIG (reference sequence). The CDR3 sequence: CAWKGGPYEQYF. The CDR3 bases are TGTGCCTGGAAGGGCGGGCCCTACGAGCAGTACTTC.

The rearrangement uses TRBV6-5 and TRBJ2-7; perhaps TRBD2 as D (7 bases). The CDR3 runs to 15 residues. Germline V gene lookup returns CDR1 MNHEY and CDR2 SVGAGI. V was clipped by 5 bases and J by 6 bases, with 20 bases between them. The CDR3 loop is CASSASGTLPREQYF. The CDR3 DNA sequence: TGTGCCAGCAGTGCGAGCGGGACACTGCCTCGCGAGCAGTACTTC.

About this clone itself: The same CDR3 arises from other DNA sequences in this sample as well. The chain uses TRBV5-1 and TRBJ2-7; 10 nucleotides line up with TRBD2. The CDR3 is made up of 14 amino acids. The V gene's germline CDR1 is SGHRS and CDR2 YFSETQ. V shed 4 bases, J shed 0 bases, and the junction held 1 base outside the gene matches. The CDR3 DNA sequence: TGCGCCAGCAGCGCTAGCGGGGGCTCCTACGAGCAGTACTTC. Its translation: CASSASGGSYEQYF.

The chain is built from TRBV4-3 and TRBJ2-7; 8 nucleotides agree with TRBD1. CDR1 and CDR2 (germline): LGHNA, YSLEER. V gave up 4 bases and J gave up 1 base; unmatched junction bases: 9. This CDR3 region has 16 residues. CDR3 sequence: CASSREDRDPSYEQYF. CDR3 DNA: TGCGCCAGCAGCCGAGAGGACAGGGATCCGTCCTACGAGCAGTACTTC.